This TCR beta chain derives from a study of blood T cell repertoires in COVID-19. Study in general: The cDNA or gDNA used as material had been derived from T cells, B-cell-depleted T cells, or PBMCs.

Per the original methods: Estimation of nucleated cell counts was performed using reference gene primer amplification. TCRdb keeps only in-frame clones here, not all; method: immunoSEQ multiplex PCR. V, J and clone size are those of that table, while D and trimming were read from the DNA. The table shows roughly 280,000 clones, with more than 85% occurring only once. CDR1 SGHAT and CDR2 FQNNGV come from the germline V gene. The V end was cut by 0 bases, the J end by 5 bases, with 10 bases between. This CDR3 comprises 15 residues. Individuals drawn from some 25 US areas were roughly 18 to 89 years old. Cohorts were determined from participant-reported clinical history.

This clonotype was sampled from a man in his forties or fifties who had been exposed to COVID-19. V usage is TRBV11-2 and J usage is TRBJ2-2, with D maybe TRBD2 (5 bases). Sequencing used PBMCs or T cells enriched from blood (not recorded which). CDR3 sequence: CASSLEWTGTGELFF. DNA of the CDR3: TGTGCCAGCAGCTTAGAGTGGACGGGAACCGGGGAGCTGTTTTTT.